This TCR beta chain came from a study of cytomegalovirus exposure and HLA in healthy donors. V shed 0 bases and J 3 bases; nucleotides not matched to a gene: 10. Germline CDR1 and CDR2: MGHRA and YSYEKL. There are 17 residues in the CDR3. Broader study findings: TCR beta chains numbering approximately 150 were designated cytomegalovirus-associated. Rare sequences made up most TCRs, while some public TCRs were found in many donors. In the 120 validation repertoires, a later analysis found that first-cohort TCR clusters tended to co-occur.

The assay was immunoSEQ multiplex PCR, and TCRdb's table has in-frame clones only and misses some. This table holds 97,000 or so clones, roughly 90% found once. With respect to this clone: Antigen: not known.

The TCR comes from a man between 18 and 29 years old in good health and CMV-seropositive. The rearrangement links TRBV4-1 to TRBJ2-7; 8 bases line up with TRBD2. Sequenced material: PBMCs. The CDR3 protein is CASSQDVGSGDRYEQYF. DNA for the CDR3: TGCGCCAGCAGCCAAGATGTCGGTAGCGGGGACCGCTACGAGCAGTACTTC.